These T cell receptor beta chains were read from a single sample in a study of blood T cell repertoires in COVID-19. Sequencing was performed with immunoSEQ multiplex PCR; in TCRdb, only in-frame clones are kept and a portion is missing. The sample lists about 270,000 clones, less than 95% occurring once. The sequencing sample was made of PBMCs or T cells enriched from blood (not recorded which). Every receptor here comes from a man aged 35 to 55 who had been exposed to COVID-19. The CDR3 runs from the conserved cysteine through the conserved F or W. The D gene is left open where the match is weak. Expanded clones are given a class, and other clones once, few, many or no size at all.

CDR3 length: 15
J gene: TRBJ2-2
D gene: .
clone size: .
V gene: TRBV15
CDR3 DNA: TGTGCCACCGAAGGTGGGGGAGGAGCCACCGGGGAGCTGTTTTTT
CDR3 protein: CATEGGGGATGELFF

CDR3 length: 16
J gene: TRBJ2-1
D gene: TRBD2
clone size: .
V gene: TRBV6-4
CDR3 DNA: TGTGCCAGCAGTGTTGGGGGTGCGGGAGGGCCCTATGAGCAGTTCTTC
CDR3 protein: CASSVGGAGGPYEQFF

CDR3 length: 14
J gene: TRBJ1-2
D gene: TRBD1
clone size: once
V gene: TRBV5-1
CDR3 DNA: TGCGCCAGCAGCTTGGGATGGACAGGCTATGGCTACACCTTC
CDR3 protein: CASSLGWTGYGYTF

CDR3 length: 14
J gene: TRBJ1-1
D gene: TRBD1
clone size: .
V gene: TRBV2
CDR3 DNA: TGTGCCAGCAGTCCGGGGACAGTGAACACTGAAGCTTTCTTT
CDR3 protein: CASSPGTVNTEAFF

CDR3 length: 13
J gene: TRBJ2-5
D gene: .
clone size: .
V gene: TRBV5-4
CDR3 DNA: TGTGCCAGCAGCTTGAAGGGCGGGGAGACCCAGTACTTC
CDR3 protein: CASSLKGGETQYF

CDR3 length: 16
J gene: TRBJ2-3
D gene: TRBD2
clone size: .
V gene: TRBV5-5
CDR3 DNA: TGTGCCAGCAGCTTGGGGACTAGCGGGTACACAGATACGCAGTATTTT
CDR3 protein: CASSLGTSGYTDTQYF

CDR3 length: 14
J gene: TRBJ2-5
D gene: TRBD2
clone size: .
V gene: TRBV7-3
CDR3 DNA: TGTGCCAGCAGCTTAAAGCGGGAGGGGGAGACCCAGTACTTC
CDR3 protein: CASSLKREGETQYF

CDR3 length: 14
J gene: TRBJ2-5
D gene: .
clone size: .
V gene: TRBV11-3
CDR3 DNA: TGTGCCAGCAGCTTAGTAGGACAGCAAGAGACCCAGTACTTC
CDR3 protein: CASSLVGQQETQYF

CDR3 length: 13
J gene: TRBJ1-2
D gene: .
clone size: .
V gene: TRBV5-1
CDR3 DNA: TGCGCCAGCAGCTTGGAGCCAGGGTATGGCTACACCTTC
CDR3 protein: CASSLEPGYGYTF

CDR3 length: 15
J gene: TRBJ1-5
D gene: .
clone size: .
V gene: TRBV15
CDR3 DNA: TGTGCCACCAGCAGAGTAGCTGCAGGAGGTCAGCCCCAGCATTTT
CDR3 protein: CATSRVAAGGQPQHF

CDR3 length: 13
J gene: TRBJ1-1
D gene: .
clone size: .
V gene: TRBV30
CDR3 DNA: TGTGCCAGCACACAGTCGTTGGACACTGAAGCTTTCTTT
CDR3 protein: CASTQSLDTEAFF

CDR3 length: 13
J gene: TRBJ1-2
D gene: .
clone size: .
V gene: TRBV6-1
CDR3 DNA: TGTGCCAGCAGTGAACGCCAGGGCCGTGGCTACACCTTC
CDR3 protein: CASSERQGRGYTF

CDR3 length: 13
J gene: TRBJ1-2
D gene: .
clone size: .
V gene: TRBV29-1
CDR3 DNA: TGCAGCGTTGTAGTCCACCGAGACTATGGCTACACCTTC
CDR3 protein: CSVVVHRDYGYTF

CDR3 length: 15
J gene: TRBJ2-7
D gene: .
clone size: .
V gene: TRBV4-2
CDR3 DNA: TGTGCCAGCAGCCAAGTGCCACAGGGACCCTACGAGCAGTACTTC
CDR3 protein: CASSQVPQGPYEQYF

CDR3 length: 14
J gene: TRBJ1-1
D gene: TRBD1
clone size: .
V gene: TRBV28
CDR3 DNA: TGTGCCAGCAGTTTCGGGGGACAGACCGCTGAAGCTTTCTTT
CDR3 protein: CASSFGGQTAEAFF

CDR3 length: 14
J gene: TRBJ2-1
D gene: .
clone size: .
V gene: TRBV4-3
CDR3 DNA: TGCGCCAGCAGCCCAATCCTAGGTGCCGATGAGCAGTTCTTC
CDR3 protein: CASSPILGADEQFF

CDR3 length: 14
J gene: TRBJ2-7
D gene: TRBD1
clone size: .
V gene: TRBV18
CDR3 DNA: TGTGCCAGCTCTCCCGGGACAGGGGAGGGCGAGCAGTACTTC
CDR3 protein: CASSPGTGEGEQYF

CDR3 length: 16
J gene: TRBJ2-1
D gene: TRBD2
clone size: .
V gene: TRBV7-9
CDR3 DNA: TGTGCCAGCAGCTTCAGGTCTAGCGGGCTTTACAATGAGCAGTTCTTC
CDR3 protein: CASSFRSSGLYNEQFF

CDR3 length: 15
J gene: TRBJ1-3
D gene: .
clone size: once
V gene: TRBV19
CDR3 DNA: TGTGCCAGTAGTATTTTTGAGGGTACTGGAAACACCATATATTTT
CDR3 protein: CASSIFEGTGNTIYF

CDR3 length: 14
J gene: TRBJ1-5
D gene: .
clone size: .
V gene: TRBV27
CDR3 DNA: TGTGCCAGCAGCCCCCTGGGGAGGGAGCAGCCCCAGCATTTT
CDR3 protein: CASSPLGREQPQHF

CDR3 length: 14
J gene: TRBJ1-2
D gene: .
clone size: .
V gene: TRBV7-2
CDR3 DNA: TGTGCCAGCAGCTTAAGGCAGGGGAACTATGGCTACACCTTC
CDR3 protein: CASSLRQGNYGYTF

CDR3 length: 16
J gene: TRBJ1-3
D gene: TRBD1
clone size: .
V gene: TRBV5-6
CDR3 DNA: TGTGCCAGCAGCTCCGGACAGGGGGCGTCTGGAAACACCATATATTTT
CDR3 protein: CASSSGQGASGNTIYF

CDR3 length: 13
J gene: TRBJ1-6
D gene: .
clone size: .
V gene: TRBV19
CDR3 DNA: TGTGCCAGTAGGCAGGGGTTAGGCTCACCCCTCCACTTT
CDR3 protein: CASRQGLGSPLHF

CDR3 length: 15
J gene: TRBJ1-4
D gene: TRBD1
clone size: .
V gene: TRBV27
CDR3 DNA: TGTGCCAGCAGTCAAGGACAGGCGATAAATGAAAAACTGTTTTTT
CDR3 protein: CASSQGQAINEKLFF

CDR3 length: 14
J gene: TRBJ2-7
D gene: TRBD1
clone size: few
V gene: TRBV5-1
CDR3 DNA: TGCGCCAGCAGCCCGATGACAGGGGGGAACGAGCAGTACTTC
CDR3 protein: CASSPMTGGNEQYF

CDR3 length: 15
J gene: TRBJ2-2
D gene: .
clone size: .
V gene: TRBV19
CDR3 DNA: TGTGCCAGTAGGGCTTACGGGAGGAACACCGGGGAGCTGTTTTTT
CDR3 protein: CASRAYGRNTGELFF

CDR3 length: 13
J gene: TRBJ1-1
D gene: .
clone size: .
V gene: TRBV6-5
CDR3 DNA: TGTGCCAGCATGATGGGACTGAGGACTGAAGCTTTCTTT
CDR3 protein: CASMMGLRTEAFF

CDR3 length: 18
J gene: TRBJ1-6
D gene: TRBD1
clone size: once
V gene: TRBV7-8
CDR3 DNA: TGTGCCAGCAGCCCGTACCGGGACAGGAAATCCTATAATTCACCCCTCCACTTT
CDR3 protein: CASSPYRDRKSYNSPLHF

CDR3 length: 18
J gene: TRBJ2-7
D gene: TRBD2
clone size: .
V gene: TRBV7-2
CDR3 DNA: TGTGCCAGCAGCTTAACTGTCCACGCCGCGGGAGGTACCTACGAGCAGTACTTC
CDR3 protein: CASSLTVHAAGGTYEQYF

CDR3 length: 15
J gene: TRBJ2-5
D gene: TRBD2
clone size: once
V gene: TRBV14
CDR3 DNA: TGTGCCAGCAGCCACAGAGGGACTAGAGAAGAAACCCAGTACTTC
CDR3 protein: CASSHRGTREETQYF

CDR3 length: 12
J gene: TRBJ1-1
D gene: .
clone size: .
V gene: TRBV15
CDR3 DNA: TGTGCCACCAACGGGGAGAACACTGAAGCTTTCTTT
CDR3 protein: CATNGENTEAFF

CDR3 length: 18
J gene: TRBJ2-2
D gene: TRBD1
clone size: .
V gene: TRBV9
CDR3 DNA: TGTGCCAGCAGCGTAGAAAGACAGGGGATGACGAACACCGGGGAGCTGTTTTTT
CDR3 protein: CASSVERQGMTNTGELFF

CDR3 length: 17
J gene: TRBJ2-6
D gene: TRBD1
clone size: .
V gene: TRBV2
CDR3 DNA: TGTGCCAGCCAGTGGGACAGGGCGTTTTCTGGGGCCAACGTCCTGACTTTC
CDR3 protein: CASQWDRAFSGANVLTF

CDR3 length: 15
J gene: TRBJ2-3
D gene: TRBD2
clone size: .
V gene: TRBV5-4
CDR3 DNA: TGTGCCAGCACCGAGACTAGCGGGAGAGTAGATACGCAGTATTTT
CDR3 protein: CASTETSGRVDTQYF

CDR3 length: 14
J gene: TRBJ1-2
D gene: .
clone size: .
V gene: TRBV13
CDR3 DNA: TGTGCCAGCAGCCCGACAGGATATAACTATGGCTACACCTTC
CDR3 protein: CASSPTGYNYGYTF

CDR3 length: 12
J gene: TRBJ1-6
D gene: .
clone size: .
V gene: TRBV20-1
CDR3 DNA: TGCAGTGCTAGTCAGGAAAGAACACCCCTCCACTTT
CDR3 protein: CSASQERTPLHF

CDR3 length: 15
J gene: TRBJ2-1
D gene: .
clone size: few
V gene: TRBV7-2
CDR3 DNA: TGTGCCAGCAGCTTAGACGGGGGATCCTACAATGAGCAGTTCTTC
CDR3 protein: CASSLDGGSYNEQFF

CDR3 length: 15
J gene: TRBJ2-1
D gene: .
clone size: .
V gene: TRBV2
CDR3 DNA: TGTGCCAGCAGTCGGGAGAGAAGATCCTACAATGAGCAGTTCTTC
CDR3 protein: CASSRERRSYNEQFF

CDR3 length: 14
J gene: TRBJ2-3
D gene: .
clone size: .
V gene: TRBV2
CDR3 DNA: TGTGCCAGCAGGAAGGACTTGTCCACAGATACGCAGTATTTT
CDR3 protein: CASRKDLSTDTQYF

CDR3 length: 15
J gene: TRBJ1-2
D gene: TRBD1
clone size: .
V gene: TRBV28
CDR3 DNA: TGTGCCAGCAGTTTGTGGACAGGGGAGGGAACTGGCTACACCTTC
CDR3 protein: CASSLWTGEGTGYTF

CDR3 length: 16
J gene: TRBJ2-7
D gene: .
clone size: .
V gene: TRBV12-2
CDR3 DNA: TGTGCAAGTCGCACCCACCGGGACAGGGGAACCCACGAGCAGTACTTC
CDR3 protein: CASRTHRDRGTHEQYF

CDR3 length: 14
J gene: TRBJ1-1
D gene: TRBD1
clone size: .
V gene: TRBV5-6
CDR3 DNA: TGTGCCAGCAGCTGGGACAGGACGGGCACTGAAGCTTTCTTT
CDR3 protein: CASSWDRTGTEAFF

CDR3 length: 14
J gene: TRBJ1-2
D gene: TRBD1
clone size: .
V gene: TRBV2
CDR3 DNA: TGTGCCAGCAGTCGGGACAGCGCTATCTATGGCTACACCTTC
CDR3 protein: CASSRDSAIYGYTF

CDR3 length: 15
J gene: TRBJ1-2
D gene: .
clone size: once
V gene: TRBV30
CDR3 DNA: TGTGCCTGGACCGCGGGCGGGGCAGTCGCCTATGGCTACACCTTC
CDR3 protein: CAWTAGGAVAYGYTF

CDR3 length: 16
J gene: TRBJ2-7
D gene: TRBD1
clone size: .
V gene: TRBV23-1
CDR3 DNA: TGCGCCAGCAGAACAAACTCTCGGGGACAGTCCTACGAGCAGTACTTC
CDR3 protein: CASRTNSRGQSYEQYF

CDR3 length: 14
J gene: TRBJ2-7
D gene: TRBD2
clone size: .
V gene: TRBV25-1
CDR3 DNA: TGTGCCAGCAGTAGCGGGAGAGGCTTTTACGAGCAGTACTTC
CDR3 protein: CASSSGRGFYEQYF

CDR3 length: 14
J gene: TRBJ2-2
D gene: .
clone size: .
V gene: TRBV18
CDR3 DNA: TGTGCCAGCTCACCAGGCTCGAACACCGGGGAGCTGTTTTTT
CDR3 protein: CASSPGSNTGELFF

CDR3 length: 12
J gene: TRBJ2-1
D gene: .
clone size: .
V gene: TRBV9
CDR3 DNA: TGTGCCAGCAGCCCCCGGACTAACCAGCAGTTCTTC
CDR3 protein: CASSPRTNQQFF

CDR3 length: 11
J gene: TRBJ1-6
D gene: .
clone size: once
V gene: TRBV30
CDR3 DNA: TGTGCCGGCAGGGTAAATTCACCCCTCCACTTT
CDR3 protein: CAGRVNSPLHF

CDR3 length: 16
J gene: TRBJ1-2
D gene: TRBD1
clone size: .
V gene: TRBV2
CDR3 DNA: TGTGCCAGCTCCCCGGGACAGAAGCTAAAGAACTATGGCTACACCTTC
CDR3 protein: CASSPGQKLKNYGYTF

CDR3 length: 14
J gene: TRBJ1-4
D gene: TRBD1
clone size: .
V gene: TRBV13
CDR3 DNA: TGTGCCAGCGGGAAGGGACAGGCGGCCGAAAAACTGTTTTTT
CDR3 protein: CASGKGQAAEKLFF

CDR3 length: 16
J gene: TRBJ1-6
D gene: TRBD1
clone size: .
V gene: TRBV28
CDR3 DNA: TGTGCCAGCGAAACCCCCCGGGACAGTAATAATTCACCCCTCCACTTT
CDR3 protein: CASETPRDSNNSPLHF